This TCR beta chain came from a study of cytomegalovirus exposure and HLA in healthy donors. Trimming pared 3 bases from V and 9 bases from J, leaving 9 bases between. The V gene's germline CDR1 is KGHSH and CDR2 LQKENI. The CDR3 has 12 residues. It was with 60 Vbeta and 13 Jbeta primers that the PCR ran. Using immunoSEQ multiplex PCR, the repertoire was profiled, and TCRdb retains in-frame clones only, with some absent. Among fewer than 65,000 clones, 60% to 80% were seen once, and the ten largest hold 3% to 4%. Sequencing input: PBMCs. This chain uses TRBV18 with TRBJ1-5; weak D call: TRBD1 (5 bases). The TCR was taken from a woman in her 40s in good health and CMV-seropositive. CDR3 residues: CASSPPQGPQHF. Here the CDR3 DNA reads TGTGCCAGCTCACCTCCCCAGGGGCCCCAGCATTTT.